This T cell receptor (beta chain) was documented in a study of radiotherapy plus CTLA-4 blockade in lung cancer. Study outcomes and limitations: Early clonal dynamics of blood T cells, together with interferon-beta, were reported as the best response predictor. TCR clones from tumors expanded in blood after radiotherapy plus ipilimumab.

Treatment of patients with chemo-refractory metastatic non-small-cell lung cancer consisted of focal radiation plus CTLA-4 blockade with ipilimumab. Germline values: CDR1 SSHAT, CDR2 FNYEAQ (reference sequence). This CDR3 has 15 residues. This table comes from immunoSEQ multiplex PCR, and its TCRdb copy is limited to in-frame clones, with some not included. The sample yields about 120,000 clones, roughly 74% seen once. On this clone itself: Its matching antigen is unknown. One end of the junction varies from germline; a read error may be responsible.

This clonotype was obtained from a human donor with non-small cell lung cancer who had a partial response to radiotherapy plus ipilimumab. The sample consisted of peripheral blood, taken from a patient treated with radiotherapy plus ipilimumab. This chain uses TRBV7-7 with TRBJ2-1, with D unclear. For the CDR3, the DNA is TGTGCTAGCAGCTTAGGTTATTCAGCGAGTGATGAGCAGTTCTTC. Protein: CASSLGYSASDEQFF.